This T cell receptor beta chain was identified in a study of cytomegalovirus exposure and HLA in healthy donors. The primer mix had 60 Vbeta and 13 Jbeta primers. Here immunoSEQ multiplex PCR was the method, and the copy in TCRdb shows in-frame clones only, minus some. The repertoire holds around 95,000 clones, with around 81% as singletons. The germline gives CDR1 MNHEY, CDR2 SVGAGI. This CDR3 contains 15 residues. V was trimmed by 4 bases and J by 0 bases, leaving 12 bases between them. A note on this clone: The antigen is unknown.

Overall study results and limits: Per a prior analysis, the majority of TCR beta V segments were productive roughly 87% or roughly 30% of the time. Follow-up analysis later connected one missense variant in DCLRE1C with trimming of TCR beta V- and J-genes. When the data were analyzed later, several of the most significant clusters appeared to be linked to common viral pathogens.

This TCR was recovered from a female donor in good health and CMV-seropositive. This sequence joins TRBV6-5 and TRBJ1-1, with D unresolved. The sequencing sample was made of PBMCs. CDR3 sequence reads: CASSFSGPMNTEAFF. CDR3 in DNA: TGTGCCAGCAGTTTCTCGGGCCCTATGAACACTGAAGCTTTCTTT.